This section outlines one TCR beta chain sequence together with its context. Its antigen specificity is not known. No clone much larger than this one lies a single base away; base qualities are absent. The entry originates in a study of CD8 T cells in Susac syndrome (dated by TCRdb to the late 2010s). For context, the study as a whole: Whether CD8+ T cell activation and differentiation in Susac syndrome was antigen driven was tested using repertoire sequencing. Clonality of the CD8+ T cell repertoire was compared between roughly twelve healthy donors, about 14 Susac syndrome patients and fewer than 16 multiple sclerosis patients. Broader findings and caveats from the paper: The study acknowledged that relatively few individuals were included in the TCR sequencing and HLA analysis.

RNA was extracted with the RNeasy kit and roughly 0.45 to 1 ug was reverse transcribed using random hexamers. TCR beta CDR3 regions were amplified with the immunoSEQ multiplex PCR assay covering 54 Vbeta and 13 Jbeta segments. Bias from PCR amplification was corrected by using a synthetic template baseline for primer optimization and for computational correction. On the study's bioinformatics: Reads were assigned to V, D and J genes according to IMGT and analyzed in immunoSEQ Analyzer, with only productive sequences retained. Clonality was calculated as one minus the Shannon entropy normalized by log2 of the number of productive unique sequences. Public and private clones were assessed among the 100 most prevalent clones of each patient and control. Susac-specific clones were defined as absent from healthy and MS cohorts, around 970 published viral clones and other ImmuneACCESS disease sequences. The public sequencing data were trimmed at Q25 with fastp and processed into clonotypes with MiXCR by TCRdb, which kept only in-frame beta chains. Rows with one shared CDR3 protein collapse into an entry with the most common genes and DNA. TCRdb's processing, not the authors', yielded these V and J calls. This sample lists tens of thousands of distinct CDR3 sequences; approximately 94% were detected once. Of the sample, roughly 0.42% falls within the top ten clones.

High-throughput TCR beta sequencing profiled peripheral blood CD8+ and CD4+ T cells from healthy donors, Susac syndrome patients and multiple sclerosis patients. Treatment-naive patients with stable or active relapsing-remitting disease fulfilling revised McDonald criteria were used as multiple sclerosis controls. Bulk CD8+ and CD4+ T cells were purified magnetically by negative isolation, whereas CD8+ TEMRA cells were enriched by FACS. Blood was collected in EDTA tubes and processed within 24 hours, with PBMCs isolated through density gradient centrifugation. PBMCs intended for TCR sequencing were cryopreserved in liquid nitrogen and thawed later in a water bath at 37 degrees C. A purity of at least 90% was achieved for sorted or isolated CD4+, CD8+ and CD8+ TEMRA cells. From the cysteine up to the phenylalanine, the CDR3 has a length of 14 residues. Solely the CDR3 DNA is kept, with 42 bases framed from the first base. CDR1 and CDR2 are drawn from the germline V gene: SGHVS, FNYEAQ. The junction carries 13 bases between V and J, which are trimmed by 5 bases and 3 bases respectively.

The V and J segments used are TRBV7-6 and TRBJ1-1, and TRBD1 may be the D gene, going by 6 matching bases. The source is a human donor with multiple sclerosis. Sequencing was done on a sample of CD8+ T cells from PBMCs. The CDR3 region reads CASSLTGGDTEAFF. The DNA sequence is given as TGTGCCAGCAGCCTGACAGGCGGAGACACTGAAGCTTTCTTT. Extended through the reference TRBV7-6 and TRBJ1-1 proteins, this CDR3 yields the full variable domain: GAGVSQSPRYKVTKRGQDVALRCDPISGHVSLYWYRQALGQGPEFLTYFNYEAQQDKSGLPNDRFSAERPEGSISTLTIQRTEQRDSAMYRCASSLTGGDTEAFFGQGTRLTVV.